This T cell receptor beta chain was identified in a study of response to subunit inactivated influenza vaccine. TCRdb processed the RT-PCR reads anew with MiXCR; each CDR3 protein has one entry. The repertoire consists of under 850,000 distinct CDR3 sequences, with approximately 17% occurring once and the leading ten covering about 11%. Notes on the study in general: Few new T cells, the authors suggested, are recruited by each seasonal influenza vaccination.

In this sample, this clonotype turned up a few times. Its antigen is unidentified. The CDR3 extends over 14 amino acids. CDR1 DFQATT and CDR2 SNEGSKA come from the germline V gene (reference sequence). V was trimmed by 1 base and J by 5 bases, leaving 12 bases between them. The chain joins TRBV20-1 to TRBJ2-1; D is uncertain. The sequence was obtained from a man aged 45-60 years who received an inactivated influenza vaccine. The input for sequencing was PBMCs from blood, taken about 5 days after vaccination. DNA of the CDR3: TGCAGTGCTAGAGGTCTCCTCTCGGACAATGAGCAGTTCTTC. Protein: CSARGLLSDNEQFF.